A selection of T cell receptor beta chains follows, all from one sample in a study of cytomegalovirus exposure and HLA in healthy donors. TCRdb's table, derived via immunoSEQ multiplex PCR, lists solely in-frame clones and lacks some. The profile shows around 85,000 clones, approximately 80% of them singletons. Sequences were obtained from PBMCs. The receptors originated from a woman between 50 and 59 years old in good health and CMV-seropositive. Both conserved end residues are part of each CDR3. A D gene is named only where the DNA matches it firmly. Rows give clone size only sometimes, using once, few, many, or a class for an expanded clone.

j_gene: TRBJ2-7
abundance: .
v_gene: TRBV4-1
d_gene: TRBD1
CDR3nt: TGCGCCAGCAGCGGAAGGACAGGGACCTACGAGCAGTACTTC
CDR3aa: CASSGRTGTYEQYF

j_gene: TRBJ1-2
abundance: .
v_gene: TRBV7-9
d_gene: .
CDR3nt: TGTGCCAGCAGCTTAGAAAACTGGGGCTACACCTTC
CDR3aa: CASSLENWGYTF

j_gene: TRBJ2-1
abundance: .
v_gene: TRBV7-9
d_gene: TRBD2
CDR3nt: TGTGCCAGCAGCTCACCTACTAGCGGGGGGGCTCGTGCCTACAATGAGCAGTTCTTC
CDR3aa: CASSSPTSGGARAYNEQFF

j_gene: TRBJ2-1
abundance: once
v_gene: TRBV7-9
d_gene: .
CDR3nt: TGTGCCAGCAGCAGTTCGCGGGGGCCTTCCTACAATGAGCAGTTCTTC
CDR3aa: CASSSSRGPSYNEQFF

j_gene: TRBJ2-1
abundance: .
v_gene: TRBV6-1
d_gene: .
CDR3nt: TGTGCCAGCACTGACAGTCCCATTCGCAATGAGCAGTTCTTC
CDR3aa: CASTDSPIRNEQFF

j_gene: TRBJ2-2
abundance: .
v_gene: TRBV27
d_gene: TRBD2
CDR3nt: TGTGCCAGCAGTTTACTAGCGGGAGAAGAGACCGGGGAGCTGTTTTTT
CDR3aa: CASSLLAGEETGELFF

j_gene: TRBJ2-2
abundance: once
v_gene: TRBV9
d_gene: .
CDR3nt: TGTGCCAGCAGTAGCTCACAAGTCCAGGGCGCCGGGGAGCTGTTTTTT
CDR3aa: CASSSSQVQGAGELFF

j_gene: TRBJ1-2
abundance: once
v_gene: TRBV19
d_gene: TRBD1
CDR3nt: TGTGCCAGTAGTATTCGGCTGGGACAGGGGGCAGCGAATGCCTATGGCTACACCTTC
CDR3aa: CASSIRLGQGAANAYGYTF

j_gene: TRBJ2-7
abundance: once
v_gene: TRBV13
d_gene: .
CDR3nt: TGTGCCAGCAGCACCACCGGGACAACATACGAGCAGTACTTC
CDR3aa: CASSTTGTTYEQYF

j_gene: TRBJ1-1
abundance: .
v_gene: TRBV6-6
d_gene: .
CDR3nt: TGTGCCAGCAATGTCGGTTCCACTGAAGCTTTCTTT
CDR3aa: CASNVGSTEAFF

j_gene: TRBJ2-1
abundance: .
v_gene: TRBV15
d_gene: TRBD1
CDR3nt: TGTGCCACCAGCCGGACAGGGTGGTCCTACAATGAGCAGTTCTTC
CDR3aa: CATSRTGWSYNEQFF

j_gene: TRBJ1-1
abundance: .
v_gene: TRBV6-7
d_gene: .
CDR3nt: TGTGCCAGCAGTTACAACAGGCGGAGGGCTGAAGCTTTCTTT
CDR3aa: CASSYNRRRAEAFF

j_gene: TRBJ2-1
abundance: .
v_gene: TRBV5-5
d_gene: .
CDR3nt: TGTGCCAGCAGCTTGTTCCAGGGGCTAGCCTACAATGAGCAGTTCTTC
CDR3aa: CASSLFQGLAYNEQFF

j_gene: TRBJ1-1
abundance: .
v_gene: TRBV10-3
d_gene: .
CDR3nt: TGTGCCAGTTCCGGACTCTTAGAGTCTGAAGCTTTCTTT
CDR3aa: CASSGLLESEAFF

j_gene: TRBJ2-3
abundance: .
v_gene: TRBV5-1
d_gene: .
CDR3nt: TGCGCCAGCAGCTTGGGCGACACGGCTAGCACAGATACGCAGTATTTT
CDR3aa: CASSLGDTASTDTQYF

j_gene: TRBJ1-2
abundance: .
v_gene: TRBV18
d_gene: .
CDR3nt: TGTGCCAGCTCACCAAGAGAAAATGGCTACACCTTC
CDR3aa: CASSPRENGYTF

j_gene: TRBJ2-2
abundance: few
v_gene: TRBV29-1
d_gene: .
CDR3nt: TGCAGCGTCCGCCTGGTCGGGGAAGGGACCGGGGAGCTGTTTTTT
CDR3aa: CSVRLVGEGTGELFF

j_gene: TRBJ2-7
abundance: .
v_gene: TRBV19
d_gene: TRBD1
CDR3nt: TGTGCCAGTAGGAACAGGGGCGGCTTGGACGAGCAGTACTTC
CDR3aa: CASRNRGGLDEQYF

j_gene: TRBJ1-5
abundance: .
v_gene: TRBV6-5
d_gene: .
CDR3nt: TGTGCCAGCAGTGAAAGGGACACGGTAGTGCATTTT
CDR3aa: CASSERDTVVHF

j_gene: TRBJ1-3
abundance: .
v_gene: TRBV25-1
d_gene: TRBD1
CDR3nt: TGTGCCAGCACGGACAGGGCGGCCGGAAACACCATATATTTT
CDR3aa: CASTDRAAGNTIYF

j_gene: TRBJ2-1
abundance: once
v_gene: TRBV6-6
d_gene: .
CDR3nt: TGTGCCAGCAGGAGCGGCTACAATGAGCAGTTCTTC
CDR3aa: CASRSGYNEQFF

j_gene: TRBJ2-3
abundance: once
v_gene: TRBV18
d_gene: .
CDR3nt: TGTGCCAGCTCACCAAAATCTGGCACAGATACGCAGTATTTT
CDR3aa: CASSPKSGTDTQYF

j_gene: TRBJ2-7
abundance: once
v_gene: TRBV5-6
d_gene: TRBD2
CDR3nt: TGTGCCAGCGGCCCCTCCCCGGGAGGGATTGCCTACGAGCAGTACTTC
CDR3aa: CASGPSPGGIAYEQYF

j_gene: TRBJ1-3
abundance: .
v_gene: TRBV10-3
d_gene: .
CDR3nt: TGTGCCATCAATGGGGGCGTCTCTGGAAACACCATATATTTT
CDR3aa: CAINGGVSGNTIYF

j_gene: TRBJ1-2
abundance: .
v_gene: TRBV25-1
d_gene: TRBD1
CDR3nt: TGTGCCAGCAGTGAACAAGGGACAGGGAACTATGGCTACACCTTC
CDR3aa: CASSEQGTGNYGYTF

j_gene: TRBJ1-1
abundance: once
v_gene: TRBV5-4
d_gene: .
CDR3nt: TGTGCCAGCAGCTTGGCCGGGGGGGGCACTGAAGCTTTCTTT
CDR3aa: CASSLAGGGTEAFF

j_gene: TRBJ1-1
abundance: .
v_gene: TRBV7-6
d_gene: .
CDR3nt: TGTGCCAGCAGCCCTGACAGACTGAACACTGAAGCTTTCTTT
CDR3aa: CASSPDRLNTEAFF

j_gene: TRBJ1-6
abundance: .
v_gene: TRBV19
d_gene: .
CDR3nt: TGTGCCAGTAGTCCCCGGGGGGCAGGGAGGTCACCCCTCCACTTT
CDR3aa: CASSPRGAGRSPLHF

j_gene: TRBJ2-7
abundance: once
v_gene: TRBV27
d_gene: TRBD2
CDR3nt: TGTGCCAGCAGTTTATCCGCACTAGCGGGGGGTTCCTACGAGCAGTACTTC
CDR3aa: CASSLSALAGGSYEQYF

j_gene: TRBJ1-1
abundance: .
v_gene: TRBV9
d_gene: .
CDR3nt: TGTGCCAGCAGCGTCCAAGTGGGCACTGAAGCCTTCTTT
CDR3aa: CASSVQVGTEAFF

j_gene: TRBJ2-5
abundance: .
v_gene: TRBV30
d_gene: .
CDR3nt: TGTGCCTGGGGGTGGAGGGTCCCAGAGACCCAGTACTTC
CDR3aa: CAWGWRVPETQYF

j_gene: TRBJ1-2
abundance: few
v_gene: TRBV5-6
d_gene: TRBD1
CDR3nt: TGTGCCAGCAGCTTGAAGAACAGGGGGTATGGCTACACCTTC
CDR3aa: CASSLKNRGYGYTF

j_gene: TRBJ2-1
abundance: .
v_gene: TRBV2
d_gene: .
CDR3nt: TGTGCCAGCAGTGGAACAGGTCGAACCTACAATGAGCAGTTCTTC
CDR3aa: CASSGTGRTYNEQFF

j_gene: TRBJ2-1
abundance: .
v_gene: TRBV7-9
d_gene: .
CDR3nt: TGTGCCAGCAGCTTAGGAGTGCCTCGAGGTAGCTCCTACAATGAGCAGTTCTTC
CDR3aa: CASSLGVPRGSSYNEQFF

j_gene: TRBJ2-3
abundance: .
v_gene: TRBV5-1
d_gene: TRBD2
CDR3nt: TGCGCCAGCTCCCCCCCTATTAGCGGGACAACAGATACGCAGTATTTT
CDR3aa: CASSPPISGTTDTQYF

j_gene: TRBJ1-3
abundance: few
v_gene: TRBV15
d_gene: .
CDR3nt: TGTGCCACCAGCAGAGTGAGAAACTCTGGAAACACCATATATTTT
CDR3aa: CATSRVRNSGNTIYF

j_gene: TRBJ2-6
abundance: .
v_gene: TRBV7-9
d_gene: .
CDR3nt: TGTGCCAGCAGTTGGCTCCAACAGGGTCCCTCTGGGGCCAACGTCCTGACTTTC
CDR3aa: CASSWLQQGPSGANVLTF

j_gene: TRBJ2-7
abundance: .
v_gene: TRBV4-2
d_gene: .
CDR3nt: TGTGCCAGCAGCCAAGACGGCGAGAGGGCCGAGCAGTACTTC
CDR3aa: CASSQDGERAEQYF

j_gene: TRBJ2-7
abundance: .
v_gene: TRBV20-1
d_gene: .
CDR3nt: TGCAGTGCTAGCTCCGGGGACGAGCAGTACTTC
CDR3aa: CSASSGDEQYF

j_gene: TRBJ2-1
abundance: .
v_gene: TRBV12-5
d_gene: .
CDR3nt: TGTGCTAGTGAGGACCCCCGAGGGTATGAGCAGTTCTTC
CDR3aa: CASEDPRGYEQFF

j_gene: TRBJ2-5
abundance: .
v_gene: TRBV7-9
d_gene: .
CDR3nt: TGTGCCAGCACTAGTCACGAGGTGGACTTC
CDR3aa: CASTSHEVDF

j_gene: TRBJ1-2
abundance: once
v_gene: TRBV29-1
d_gene: .
CDR3nt: TGCAGCGCAATCGGGACAACCAACTATGGCTACACCTTC
CDR3aa: CSAIGTTNYGYTF

j_gene: TRBJ2-5
abundance: few
v_gene: TRBV11-2
d_gene: .
CDR3nt: TGTGCCAGCAGCTTAGATCCGGGTGGAGTTGGGACCCAGTACTTC
CDR3aa: CASSLDPGGVGTQYF

j_gene: TRBJ1-1
abundance: .
v_gene: TRBV5-1
d_gene: TRBD1
CDR3nt: TGCGCCAGCAGCTTGGGACAGGGTATCACTGAAGCTTTCTTT
CDR3aa: CASSLGQGITEAFF

j_gene: TRBJ2-4
abundance: once
v_gene: TRBV6-1
d_gene: TRBD2
CDR3nt: TGTGCCAGCAGGACTAGCGGGAGTAACATTCAGTACTTC
CDR3aa: CASRTSGSNIQYF

j_gene: TRBJ2-1
abundance: .
v_gene: TRBV2
d_gene: TRBD2
CDR3nt: TGTGCCACCTATATTTCAGAAGGACTAGCGGGATCCAACTCCTACAATGAGCAGTTCTTC
CDR3aa: CATYISEGLAGSNSYNEQFF

j_gene: TRBJ1-2
abundance: .
v_gene: TRBV25-1
d_gene: .
CDR3nt: TGTGCCAGCAGTAAACTGATAGGGGGAGACTATGGCTACACCTTC
CDR3aa: CASSKLIGGDYGYTF

j_gene: TRBJ1-2
abundance: .
v_gene: TRBV5-1
d_gene: .
CDR3nt: TGCGCCAGCAGCGGCGGGACGGTTAACTATGGCTACACCTTC
CDR3aa: CASSGGTVNYGYTF

j_gene: TRBJ1-1
abundance: .
v_gene: TRBV2
d_gene: TRBD1
CDR3nt: TGTGCCAGCAGCGAACAGGGGGCGCTAATAGGAGCTTTCTTT
CDR3aa: CASSEQGALIGAFF

j_gene: TRBJ1-2
abundance: .
v_gene: TRBV6-6
d_gene: TRBD1
CDR3nt: TGTGCCAGCAGACCCTCCGGGACAGAAGGCTACACCTTC
CDR3aa: CASRPSGTEGYTF

j_gene: TRBJ1-2
abundance: .
v_gene: TRBV30
d_gene: .
CDR3nt: TGTGCCTGGAACCTTTTACAGGGCCCCTCCATCTATGGCTACACCTTC
CDR3aa: CAWNLLQGPSIYGYTF

j_gene: TRBJ2-3
abundance: .
v_gene: TRBV5-1
d_gene: TRBD1
CDR3nt: TGCGCCAGCAGCATCGGACGGGACAGAGGTGGTACGCAGTATTTT
CDR3aa: CASSIGRDRGGTQYF

j_gene: TRBJ2-2
abundance: .
v_gene: TRBV9
d_gene: TRBD1
CDR3nt: TGTGCCAGCAGCGTAGGGGACAGGGGAACCGGGGAGCTGTTTTTT
CDR3aa: CASSVGDRGTGELFF

j_gene: TRBJ2-7
abundance: .
v_gene: TRBV7-2
d_gene: .
CDR3nt: TGTGCCAGCAGCTTAAAGCCAGGGGATTCATACGAGCAGTACTTC
CDR3aa: CASSLKPGDSYEQYF

j_gene: TRBJ1-1
abundance: .
v_gene: TRBV5-1
d_gene: TRBD1
CDR3nt: TGCGCCAGCAGGGACAGGACCACTGAAGCTTTCTTT
CDR3aa: CASRDRTTEAFF